The 9 T cell receptor beta chains in this list originate from one sample, sequenced in a study of T cell responses to AZD1222 COVID-19 vaccine. Assay used: immunoSEQ multiplex PCR; TCRdb lists only in-frame clones, some missing. The repertoire has about 73,000 clones, 80% to 90% of them found once; the top ten carry about a tenth. Sequenced material: peripheral blood, taken 28 days after the second AZD1222 dose. These receptors all come from an adult who received the AZD1222 COVID-19 vaccine.

Here the CDR3 reads CASSLDPPRVVTDTQYF. In DNA form, the CDR3 reads TGTGCCAGCAGCTTGGATCCCCCCCGGGTAGTCACAGATACGCAGTATTTT. The chain couples TRBV5-4 to TRBJ2-3; D is undetermined. The CDR3 totals 17 residues. The ends were cut back, 0 bases at V and 2 bases at J, with 16 bases in the middle. The germline gives CDR1 SGHNT, CDR2 YYREEE (reference sequence).

The gene calls are TRBV6-1 and TRBJ2-2, with D uncertain. The germline V gene has CDR1 MNHNS and CDR2 SASEGT. The CDR3 runs to 14 residues. Trimming removed 1 base from V and 7 bases from J, with 10 bases in between. CDR3: CASSEDRVVGELFF. CDR3 DNA: TGTGCCAGCAGTGAAGACAGAGTAGTCGGGGAGCTGTTTTTT.

This rearrangement joins TRBV7-9 to TRBJ1-6; 8 bases align to TRBD1. The CDR3 runs to 12 residues. In germline, CDR1 is SEHNR, CDR2 FQNEAQ (reference sequence). Trimming cost V 4 bases and J 16 bases; bases outside gene matches: 6. CDR3 nucleotides: TGTGCCAGCAGCTCCAGCAGACAGGGGCTCCACTTT. Encoded protein: CASSSSRQGLHF.

The genes are TRBV27 and TRBJ2-7, with D perhaps given as TRBD1 or TRBD2 (6 bases each). From germline, CDR1 is MNHEY and CDR2 SMNVEV (reference sequence). This CDR3 is built from 16 residues. V lost 6 bases to trimming and J lost 2 bases, with 20 bases between them. The CDR3 sequence: CASSPEGGLPPYEQYF. The CDR3 region has the DNA TGTGCCAGCAGCCCAGAAGGGGGGCTCCCCCCCTACGAGCAGTACTTC.

V usage is TRBV6-5 and J usage is TRBJ1-6; no clear D. This CDR3 region has 14 residues. Germline V CDR1 and CDR2: MNHEY, SVGAGI. Trimming took 6 bases from V and 6 from J, leaving 12 bases between them. The CDR3 sequence is CASRMSPPNSPLHF. As DNA, the CDR3 is TGTGCCAGCAGGATGTCCCCACCTAATTCACCCCTCCACTTT.

V is TRBV11-3 and J is TRBJ2-5, with D possibly being TRBD1 (6 bases). Germline V gene lookup returns CDR1 SGHNT and CDR2 YENEEA. The CDR3 extends over 13 amino acids. Trimming shortened V by 0 bases and J by 7 bases, and 9 bases separated the two germline ends. The CDR3 loop is CASSLEGGSTQYF. The DNA for the CDR3 is TGTGCCAGCAGCTTAGAAGGGGGATCGACCCAGTACTTC.

Worth noting for this clone: The sample carries other DNA sequences with the same CDR3. The chain links TRBV19 to TRBJ1-1; 7 bases fit TRBD1. The germline V gene has CDR1 LNHDA and CDR2 SQIVND (reference sequence). Losses at the gene ends were 2 bases for V and 4 bases for J; bases not matched to a gene: 1. The length of the CDR3 is 13 residues. CDR3 loop: CASSIQGGTEAFF. Here the CDR3 DNA reads TGTGCCAGTAGTATACAGGGGGGCACTGAAGCTTTCTTT.

This chain joins TRBV6-2 or TRBV6-3 and TRBJ2-1; 9 nucleotides align to TRBD2. CDR1 is MNHEY and CDR2 is SVGEGT in the germline V gene. The CDR3 has 18 amino acids. The V and J ends lost 2 bases and 4 bases, in that order; junction bases with no gene match: 12. The CDR3 coding sequence is TGTGCCAGCAGTTACCCCGACGGAGCGGGGGGCCCTTACAATGAGCAGTTCTTC. Its protein product is CASSYPDGAGGPYNEQFF.

The chain carries TRBV18 and TRBJ1-6; 12 nucleotides match TRBD1. The CDR3 consists of 15 residues. The V gene's germline CDR1 is KGHSH and CDR2 LQKENI. Trimming removed 4 bases from V and 10 bases from J; junction bases left unmatched: 5. CDR3 region: CASSQGTGGASPLHF. CDR3 DNA sequence: TGTGCCAGCTCACAAGGGACAGGGGGCGCCTCACCCCTCCACTTT. Based on the CDR3 plus reference TRBV18 and TRBJ1-6, the full variable domain is NAGVMQNPRHLVRRRGQEARLRCSPMKGHSHVYWYRQLPEEGLKFMVYLQKENIIDESGMPKERFSAEFPKEGPSILRIQQVVRGDSAAYFCASSQGTGGASPLHFGNGTRLTVT.